This T cell receptor (beta chain) was sequenced in a study of T cell repertoires in cytomegalovirus infection. The overall study: Public TCR beta signatures marked donors with CMV infection and the matching HLA.

This clonotype was found a few times. Its antigen is unidentified. Study-wide findings and caveats: HLA-C-restricted CMV clonotypes gave the most frequent clonotype in two of eight donors.

There are 15 residues in the CDR3. Trimming cost V 4 bases and J 1 base, with 12 bases left between them. Germline V lookup: CDR1 SGHRS, CDR2 YFSETQ. TCRdb re-analysed the reads in MiXCR, keeping a single row per CDR3 protein. The profile covers about 46,000 distinct CDR3 sequences, with nearly 20% appearing a single time and 40% to 65% taken by the ten largest. The sample here was CD8+ T cells from cultured PBMCs, taken from culture after CMV antigen stimulation. This chain joins TRBV5-1 and TRBJ2-1; tentative D call: TRBD1 (6 bases). The sequence derives from a human donor in good health (CMV status not recorded). Some clones in this sample may be carry-over from other donors' samples. CDR3 in amino acids: CASSPDRGSYNEQFF. The CDR3 bases are TGCGCCAGCAGCCCGGACAGAGGATCCTACAATGAGCAGTTCTTC. Looking up the rest from reference TRBV5-1 and TRBJ2-1 gives the full variable domain: KAGVTQTPRYLIKTRGQQVTLSCSPISGHRSVSWYQQTPGQGLQFLFEYFSETQRNKGNFPGRFSGRQFSNSRSEMNVSTLELGDSALYLCASSPDRGSYNEQFFGPGTRLTVL.